What follows are 24 T cell receptor beta chains derived from one specimen sequenced in a study of neoadjuvant anti-PD-1 for oral cavity cancer. Documented time point: after neoadjuvant nivolumab, at surgical resection. TCRdb's table, derived via immunoSEQ multiplex PCR, lists solely in-frame clones and lacks some. The sample has roughly 8,800 clones, around 60% seen once. Specimen: PBMCs, collected after nivolumab (anti-PD-1) treatment. The receptors were sampled from a person aged 35-79 years with oral cavity squamous cell carcinoma.

In its sample, this clone was seen a few times. V is TRBV4-1 and J is TRBJ1-1, with a tentative D call TRBD1 (6 bases). Germline V gives CDR1 MGHRA, CDR2 YSYEKL. V lost 0 bases, J lost 4 bases, and 12 bases lay in between. The CDR3 spans 15 residues. The CDR3 bases are TGCGCCAGCAGCCAAGATGCAGGGGAGGGCACTGAAGCTTTCTTT. Its protein is CASSQDAGEGTEAFF.

In its sample, this clone ranks as medium-sized (0.01 to 0.1%). The chain is built from TRBV28 and TRBJ1-1; TRBD1 matches 9 bases. The ends lost 8 bases at V and 4 bases at J; junction bases unmatched: 5. CDR3 length: 13 amino acids. CDR1 and CDR2 from the germline V gene are MDHEN and SYDVKM. The CDR3 sequence: CASARDRVTEAFF. As DNA, the CDR3 is TGTGCCAGCGCCCGGGACAGGGTCACTGAAGCTTTCTTT.

J is TRBJ2-1 and V is TRBV9, with D hard to call. Germline V CDR1 and CDR2: SGDLS, YYNGEE. The V end lost 2 bases, the J end lost 10 bases, and 16 bases lay between the germline ends. CDR3 length equals 14 residues. DNA of the CDR3: TGTGCCAGCAGCGTGCAGACCCCCGGACGGGAGCAGTTCTTC. This encodes CASSVQTPGREQFF.

The gene calls are TRBV10-3 and TRBJ2-2; D may be TRBD2 (6 bases). The CDR3 totals 13 residues. The germline V and J ends were trimmed by 5 bases and 4 bases, with 8 bases remaining between them. Germline CDR1 is ENHRY and CDR2 is SYGVKD. Here the CDR3 reads CAISRGTTGELFF. DNA for the CDR3: TGTGCCATCAGTCGCGGGACCACCGGGGAGCTGTTTTTT.

V gene TRBV6-1 combines with J gene TRBJ2-3; D is possibly TRBD1 (5 bases). There are 14 residues in the CDR3. Trimming pared 8 bases from V and 5 bases from J, leaving 17 bases between. In germline, CDR1 is MNHNS, CDR2 SASEGT. The DNA of the CDR3 is TGTGCCAGCTCGAAAGAGGTCAGGGTAGATACGCAGTATTTT. Its protein product is CASSKEVRVDTQYF.

The chain joins TRBV27 to TRBJ2-1, with TRBD2 matching 9 bases. This CDR3 region has 18 residues. V was pared by 2 bases and J by 2 bases, with 10 bases of the junction left unmatched. The germline V gene has CDR1 MNHEY and CDR2 SMNVEV (reference sequence). CDR3 in DNA: TGTGCCAGCAGTTTAAGGAGCGGGGGGCATAACGCCTACAATGAGCAGTTCTTC. It yields the protein CASSLRSGGHNAYNEQFF.

The chain is built from TRBV7-2 and TRBJ2-1; 7 bases are shared with TRBD1. The CDR3 has 15 residues. V lost 2 bases to trimming and J lost 3 bases; unmatched junction nucleotides: 4. Germline loops: CDR1 SGHTA, CDR2 FQGNSA. The CDR3 DNA is TGTGCCAGCAGCTTACGACAGGGTATCTACAATGAGCAGTTCTTC. Translated: CASSLRQGIYNEQFF.

This clone appeared once. This sequence joins TRBV19 and TRBJ1-5, with no clear D. Per the germline V gene, CDR1 is LNHDA and CDR2 is SQIVND (reference sequence). CDR3 length equals 18 residues. Trimming left V 6 bases short and J 4 bases short, with 25 bases between. The CDR3 region has the DNA TGTGCCAGTAGACAAAACCGCCAGTGGGCGAGGTCGAATCAGCCCCAGCATTTT. This sequence encodes CASRQNRQWARSNQPQHF.

This clone came up a few times. The chain uses TRBV7-3 and TRBJ2-1, with 7 bases fitting TRBD2. Per germline, CDR1 SGHTA and CDR2 FQGTGA. With 1 base clipped from V and 7 bases from J, the junction kept 10 bases outside the gene matches. The CDR3 extends over 16 amino acids. The CDR3 spells CASSLRASGVENEQFF. CDR3 sequence (DNA): TGTGCCAGCAGCTTAAGGGCTAGCGGAGTTGAGAATGAGCAGTTCTTC. Based on the CDR3 plus reference TRBV7-3 and TRBJ2-1, the full variable domain is GAGVSQTPSNKVTEKGKYVELRCDPISGHTALYWYRQSLGQGPEFLIYFQGTGAADDSGLPNDRFFAVRPEGSVSTLKIQRTERGDSAVYLCASSLRASGVENEQFFGPGTRLTVL.

V and J are TRBV14 and TRBJ1-4, with D possibly TRBD1 on 5 matching bases. This CDR3 has 17 amino acids. Trimming took off 2 bases at V and 0 bases at J, with 13 bases between the two ends. CDR1 and CDR2 (germline): SGHDN, FVKESK. The CDR3, as DNA: TGTGCCAGCAGCCAAAAAGTAAAGGGACCAACTAATGAAAAACTGTTTTTT. Its protein product is CASSQKVKGPTNEKLFF.

The chain couples TRBV13 to TRBJ1-2; D remains unclear. CDR1 is PRHDT, CDR2 FYEKMQ, per germline (reference sequence). This CDR3 has 14 residues. V dropped 1 base and J dropped 6 bases, with 12 bases sitting between them. CDR3 protein: CASSLDKDLDGYTF. DNA for the CDR3: TGTGCCAGCAGCTTAGACAAGGATTTGGATGGCTACACCTTC.

This clone was recorded a few times. The chain combines TRBV25-1 with TRBJ2-2; the D gene is possibly TRBD2 (6 bases). The germline V gene has CDR1 MGHDK and CDR2 SYGVNS. V lost 4 bases to trimming and J lost 4 bases, with 19 bases between them. The CDR3 has 17 amino acids. CDR3 DNA: TGTGCCAGCAGTGCTAGAGCGCGGGGCCCGGGCACCGGGGAGCTGTTTTTT. Its protein product is CASSARARGPGTGELFF.

V is TRBV11-2 and J is TRBJ2-2, with D perhaps matching TRBD1 (6 bases). CDR3 length: 13 amino acids. Between the trimmed V and J ends, which lost 5 bases and 3 bases, there was a span of 7 bases. CDR1 and CDR2 from the germline V gene are SGHAT and FQNNGV. The CDR3 sequence: CASSRTDTGELFF. The CDR3 nucleotides read TGTGCCAGCAGCCGGACAGACACCGGGGAGCTGTTTTTT.

The chain joins TRBV13 to TRBJ2-7; the match to TRBD1 covers 10 bases. With V trimmed by 5 bases and J by 5 bases, 3 bases remained unmatched. The CDR3 extends over 13 amino acids. The germline CDR1 and CDR2 sequences are PRHDT and FYEKMQ (reference sequence). The CDR3 protein is CASSRDRGNEQYF. As DNA, the CDR3 is TGTGCCAGCAGCCGGGACAGGGGCAACGAGCAGTACTTC. Drawing the rest from reference TRBV13 and TRBJ2-7, the complete variable domain is AAGVIQSPRHLIKEKRETATLKCYPIPRHDTVYWYQQGPGQDPQFLISFYEKMQSDKGSIPDRFSAQQFSDYHSELNMSSLELGDSALYFCASSRDRGNEQYFGPGTRLTVT.

This clone was seen more than once but under ten times. V and J are TRBV11-3 and TRBJ2-1; TRBD2 matches at 16 bases. The V gene's germline CDR1 is SGHNT and CDR2 YENEEA. CDR3 length: 16 amino acids. With 5 bases clipped from V and 6 bases from J, the junction kept 4 bases outside the gene matches. The CDR3, as DNA: TGTGCCAGCAGCCCGGGACTAGCGGGAGGGCCCAATGAGCAGTTCTTC. It specifies CASSPGLAGGPNEQFF.

The V call is TRBV7-2, the J call TRBJ2-5, with TRBD2 identical over 14 bases. Germline values: CDR1 SGHTA, CDR2 FQGNSA. CDR3 length: 18 amino acids. V gave up 5 bases and J gave up 1 base; unmatched junction bases: 9. The CDR3 bases are TGTGCCAGCAGCGCCAGACTAGCGGGAGGGAGGTCCCAAGAGACCCAGTACTTC. It encodes CASSARLAGGRSQETQYF.

This clone was detected only a few times. The chain uses TRBV5-4 and TRBJ2-2, with TRBD2 as a possible D gene (6 bases). V was cut by 3 bases and J by 4 bases, with 19 bases left in between. The CDR3 consists of 17 residues. Germline V gene data show CDR1 as SGHNT and CDR2 as YYREEE (reference sequence). Here the CDR3 DNA reads TGTGCCAGCAGCTCCCGGGACCTTGGACTAAGCACCGGGGAGCTGTTTTTT. Protein product: CASSSRDLGLSTGELFF. The whole variable domain, filled in from reference TRBV5-4 and TRBJ2-2, reads ETGVTQSPTHLIKTRGQQVTLRCSSQSGHNTVSWYQQALGQGPQFIFQYYREEENGRGNFPPRFSGLQFPNYSSELNVNALELDDSALYLCASSSRDLGLSTGELFFGEGSRLTVL.

In its sample, this clone was seen a few times. The CDR3, as DNA: TGCGCCAGCAGCTCAACAGTGAACACTGAAGCTTTCTTT. It yields the protein CASSSTVNTEAFF. The chain has TRBV4-1 and TRBJ1-1, with D unresolved. This CDR3 region has 13 residues. The V and J ends lost 5 bases and 0 bases respectively, with 7 bases between them. Germline CDR1 reads MGHRA; CDR2 reads YSYEKL.

This chain links TRBV5-5 with TRBJ1-5; D is ambiguous. The CDR3 is 15 residues long. Germline CDR1 and CDR2: SGHKS and YYEKEE (reference sequence). The V gene lost 1 base and the J gene lost 3 bases, with 11 bases spanning the gap. CDR3 DNA: TGTGCCAGCAGCTTGAACATAGGCTCCAATCAGCCCCAGCATTTT. Amino acid sequence: CASSLNIGSNQPQHF.

The V and J genes are TRBV29-1 and TRBJ1-2, with 7 bases aligning to TRBD1. The CDR3 runs 11 residues. Losses at the gene ends were 7 bases for V and 5 bases for J; bases not matched to a gene: 4. Per germline, CDR1 SQVTM and CDR2 ANQGSEA. CDR3 protein: CSGQGDYGYTF. CDR3 DNA: TGCAGCGGACAGGGAGATTATGGCTACACCTTC.

The J gene is TRBJ1-6, the V gene TRBV13; a possible D gene is TRBD1 (5 bases). The V end was cut by 5 bases, the J end by 6 bases, with 17 bases between. In germline, CDR1 is PRHDT, CDR2 FYEKMQ (reference sequence). The CDR3 contains 16 residues. CDR3 in DNA: TGTGCCAGCAGCAGCAACTCCGGGGGGTTTAATTCACCCCTCCACTTT. Its translation is CASSSNSGGFNSPLHF.

V is TRBV5-1 and J is TRBJ2-5, with D tentatively TRBD2 (6 bases). V lost 1 base and J lost 0, with 13 bases in between. The CDR3 runs to 16 residues. Per the germline V gene, CDR1 is SGHRS and CDR2 is YFSETQ. The CDR3: CASSLSGAGYQETQYF. CDR3 nucleotide sequence: TGCGCCAGCAGCTTGTCCGGGGCGGGGTACCAAGAGACCCAGTACTTC.

V usage is TRBV7-9 and J usage is TRBJ2-7; D unresolved. V gave up 3 bases and J gave up 5 bases, with 5 bases separating them. Looked up from germline, CDR1 is SEHNR and CDR2 is FQNEAQ (reference sequence). The CDR3 spans 11 residues. Here the CDR3 reads CASSFNNEQYF. CDR3 in DNA: TGTGCCAGCAGCTTCAATAACGAGCAGTACTTC. Drawing the rest from reference TRBV7-9 and TRBJ2-7, the complete variable domain is DTGVSQNPRHKITKRGQNVTFRCDPISEHNRLYWYRQTLGQGPEFLTYFQNEAQLEKSRLLSDRFSAERPKGSFSTLEIQRTEQGDSAMYLCASSFNNEQYFGPGTRLTVT.

The chain is built from TRBV29-1 and TRBJ1-3, with D possibly matching TRBD1 (5 bases). V dropped 6 bases and J dropped 7 bases, with 10 bases sitting between them. Germline V gene data show CDR1 as SQVTM and CDR2 as ANQGSEA. CDR3 size: 11 residues. CDR3 nucleotides: TGCAGCGTGTACGGGGGGAACACCATATATTTT. Its translation: CSVYGGNTIYF. Supplemented by reference TRBV29-1 and TRBJ1-3, the full variable domain reads SAVISQKPSRDICQRGTSLTIQCQVDSQVTMMFWYRQQPGQSLTLIATANQGSEATYESGFVIDKFPISRPNLTFSTLTVSNMSPEDSSIYLCSVYGGNTIYFGEGSWLTVV.